A selection of T cell receptor beta chains follows, all from one sample in a study of beta chain features in type 1 diabetes. Using immunoSEQ multiplex PCR, the repertoire was profiled, and TCRdb retains in-frame clones only, with some absent. The sample consists of 600,000 to 700,000 clones, under 15% of them appearing once. The sequenced sample consisted of naive CD4+ T cells from blood. These receptors originate from a man aged 30 to 39 with type 1 diabetes. The CDR3 runs from the conserved cysteine through the conserved F or W. D genes are given only for firm matches. Expanded clones get a size class; other rows say once, few or many, or leave the size out.

cdr3_nt,cdr3_aa,j_call,v_call,d_call,clone_size
TGCGCCAGCAGCTTAGAAAGCAATCAGCCCCAGCATTTT,CASSLESNQPQHF,TRBJ1-5,TRBV5-1,NA,few
TGTGCCAGTACCCAGGGGACTAGCACAGATACGCAGTATTTT,CASTQGTSTDTQYF,TRBJ2-3,TRBV28,NA,NA
TGCAGCGGTACTACAGGGGGAAGCACAGATACGCAGTATTTT,CSGTTGGSTDTQYF,TRBJ2-3,TRBV29-1,TRBD1,NA
TGTGCCAGCAGTTCGGACCCTTTAGGACGCGAGACCCAGTACTTC,CASSSDPLGRETQYF,TRBJ2-5,TRBV11-2,NA,NA
TGTGCCAGCAGCGAAGTTTCACCCTACACATCTGAGCAGTTCTTC,CASSEVSPYTSEQFF,TRBJ2-1,TRBV2,NA,NA
TGTGCCAGCAGCTCCTCGGATCTCCCAGATACGCAGTATTTT,CASSSSDLPDTQYF,TRBJ2-3,TRBV7-3,NA,NA
TGCGCCAGCAGCTTGGCGGGGAGCTACGAGCAGTACTTC,CASSLAGSYEQYF,TRBJ2-7,TRBV5-1,NA,NA
TGTGCCAGCAGCGGAGGGGCCGAGGGCACTGAAGCTTTCTTT,CASSGGAEGTEAFF,TRBJ1-1,TRBV21-1,NA,once
TGTGCCAGCAGTTCCGCCGTTCGGGAGTACTTC,CASSSAVREYF,TRBJ2-7,TRBV28,NA,few
TGCGCCAGCAGCTCGCAAGCGGGGGGAAACACAGATACGCAGTATTTT,CASSSQAGGNTDTQYF,TRBJ2-3,TRBV5-1,TRBD2,NA
TGTGCCAGTCGGCAGGGAGGAACTGAAGCTTTCTTT,CASRQGGTEAFF,TRBJ1-1,TRBV6-6,NA,NA
TGCGCCAGCAGTGAGGGGACAGGGACCGAGCAGTACTTC,CASSEGTGTEQYF,TRBJ2-7,TRBV10-1,TRBD1,NA
TGTGCCAGCAGTTCCGATGACATTCCGAACACCGGGGAGCTGTTTTTT,CASSSDDIPNTGELFF,TRBJ2-2,TRBV6-5,NA,few
TGTGCCAGCGGAGGCTTGACAGGGACTGGGGCCAACGTCCTGACTTTC,CASGGLTGTGANVLTF,TRBJ2-6,TRBV14,TRBD1,few
TGCGCCAGCAGTGAGAGTAGCGGGGGAGCGAGCTCCTACAATGAGCAGTTCTTC,CASSESSGGASSYNEQFF,TRBJ2-1,TRBV10-2,TRBD2,few
TGCAGCGCCAAGCCGGGGCTAGATTACGAGCAGTACTTC,CSAKPGLDYEQYF,TRBJ2-7,TRBV29-1,NA,NA
TGTGCCAGCAGCAAAAACAGGGGGGGTGTAAGCTACGAGCAGTACTTC,CASSKNRGGVSYEQYF,TRBJ2-7,TRBV7-6,NA,few
TGTGCCAGCAGCCCTTCCTCAGGGGAGGGAAACACCATATATTTT,CASSPSSGEGNTIYF,TRBJ1-3,TRBV9,NA,NA
TGCAGCGTTGTTGGGACAGGAGGATTCTCCTACAATGAGCAGTTCTTC,CSVVGTGGFSYNEQFF,TRBJ2-1,TRBV29-1,TRBD1,few
TGTGCCAGTCAGACAGGGGGCGACCCCCTCTCTGGGGCCAACGTCCTGACTTTC,CASQTGGDPLSGANVLTF,TRBJ2-6,TRBV9,TRBD1,NA
TGCGCCAGCAGCCAAGGGACTGACCCCCGGAGAGATACGCAGTATTTT,CASSQGTDPRRDTQYF,TRBJ2-3,TRBV4-3,NA,few
TGTGCCAGCAGTAATCAAGAGACCCAGTACTTC,CASSNQETQYF,TRBJ2-5,TRBV6-5,NA,few
TGTGCCTCTGGACTAGCGGGGGGGCGAGAGACCCAGTACTTC,CASGLAGGRETQYF,TRBJ2-5,TRBV30,TRBD2,few
TGTGCCAGCAGCCGATCGGCTGATCAAGAGACCCAGTACTTC,CASSRSADQETQYF,TRBJ2-5,TRBV7-6,NA,few
TGTGCCAGCAAACAGGGGAGCACCGGGGAGCTGTTTTTT,CASKQGSTGELFF,TRBJ2-2,TRBV2,TRBD1,NA
TGTGCCATCAGTGAGTCGGACAGGGCAACTGAAAAACTGTTTTTT,CAISESDRATEKLFF,TRBJ1-4,TRBV10-3,TRBD1,NA
TGCGCCAGCAGCTTGGTATGGGACAGGGGTAGGAGCAATCAGCCCCAGCATTTT,CASSLVWDRGRSNQPQHF,TRBJ1-5,TRBV5-1,TRBD1,few
TGTGCCAGTAGTCGGACAGCCGTCTACGAGCAGTACTTC,CASSRTAVYEQYF,TRBJ2-7,TRBV19,NA,NA
TGTGCCAGCACTCAGGGAACCGGGGAGCTGTTTTTT,CASTQGTGELFF,TRBJ2-2,TRBV7-3,NA,few
TGTGCCAGCAGCCCCACTGGACGCTCCTACAATGAGCAGTTCTTC,CASSPTGRSYNEQFF,TRBJ2-1,TRBV6-5,NA,few
TGTGCCAGCTCACCACCGAGGGTACCCTACAATGAGCAGTTCTTC,CASSPPRVPYNEQFF,TRBJ2-1,TRBV18,NA,NA